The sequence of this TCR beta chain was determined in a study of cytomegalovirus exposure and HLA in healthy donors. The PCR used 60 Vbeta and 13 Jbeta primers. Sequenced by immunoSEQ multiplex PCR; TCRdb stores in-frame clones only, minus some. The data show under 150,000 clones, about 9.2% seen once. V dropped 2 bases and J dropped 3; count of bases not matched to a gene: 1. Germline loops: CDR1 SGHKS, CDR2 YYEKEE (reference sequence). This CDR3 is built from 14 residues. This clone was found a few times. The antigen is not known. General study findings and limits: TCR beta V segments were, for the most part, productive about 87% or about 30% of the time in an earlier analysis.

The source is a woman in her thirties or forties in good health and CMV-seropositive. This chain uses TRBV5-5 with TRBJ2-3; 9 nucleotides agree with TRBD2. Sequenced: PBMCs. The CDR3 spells CASSFAGGTDTQYF. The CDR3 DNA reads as TGTGCCAGCAGCTTCGCGGGAGGGACAGATACGCAGTATTTT.